A single sample is the source of the 5 T cell receptor beta chains below, sequenced in a study of blood T cell repertoires in COVID-19. Sequenced by immunoSEQ multiplex PCR; TCRdb stores in-frame clones only, minus some. The table shows 130,000 or so clones, with 88% occurring only once. Material: peripheral blood. These receptor sequences come from a man aged 50 to 59 with acute or convalescent COVID-19.

This sequence joins TRBV5-8 and TRBJ2-7; TRBD1 agrees at 7 bases. This CDR3 comprises 15 residues. V lost 4 bases and J lost 6; bases outside the gene matches: 13. CDR1 and CDR2 (germline): SGHTS, YDEGEE. The CDR3 here is CASSMDRSGFREQYF. Written as DNA, the CDR3 is TGTGCCAGCAGCATGGACAGGTCCGGGTTTCGCGAGCAGTACTTC. Full variable domain (remainder filled in from reference TRBV5-8 and TRBJ2-7): EAGVTQSPTHLIKTRGQQATLRCSPISGHTSVYWYQQALGLGLQFLLWYDEGEERNRGNFPPRFSGRQFPNYSSELNVNALELEDSALYLCASSMDRSGFREQYFGPGTRLTVT.

In DNA form, the CDR3 reads TGTGCCAGCAGCTTGGCCGGGACTACCCGGGGGTACTTC. This sequence encodes CASSLAGTTRGYF. The rearrangement uses TRBV5-8 and TRBJ2-7; 7 bases align to TRBD2. Germline V gene sequence: CDR1 SGHTS, CDR2 YDEGEE. The ends lost 0 bases at V and 12 bases at J; junction bases unmatched: 9. The CDR3 runs 13 residues.

This chain connects TRBV18 to TRBJ2-5, with TRBD1 identical over 10 bases. After removal of 2 bases from V and 2 bases from J, the junction contained 8 bases not matched to a gene. The CDR3 is made up of 17 amino acids. Germline loops: CDR1 KGHSH, CDR2 LQKENI. CDR3 nucleotide sequence: TGTGCCAGCTCACCATTGTACGACAGGGGGCCTCAAGAGACCCAGTACTTC. Encoded protein: CASSPLYDRGPQETQYF.

This clone showed up just a few times. The rearrangement uses TRBV11-2 and TRBJ1-1, with D possibly TRBD1 on 5 matching bases. Trimming took 2 bases from V and 1 from J, leaving 8 bases between them. This CDR3 has 14 amino acids. The germline gives CDR1 SGHAT, CDR2 FQNNGV. CDR3: CASSLNTGNTEAFF. The CDR3 coding sequence is TGTGCCAGCAGCTTAAATACAGGGAACACTGAAGCTTTCTTT.

This chain uses TRBV29-1 with TRBJ1-1, with D perhaps TRBD1 (5 bases). V lost 6 bases and J 6 bases, leaving 11 bases between the germline ends. Germline CDR1 is SQVTM and CDR2 is ANQGSEA. This CDR3 is built from 11 residues. This CDR3 is CSVAGGAEAFF. Written as DNA, the CDR3 is TGCAGCGTCGCCGGAGGGGCTGAAGCTTTCTTT.